This T cell receptor (beta chain) was retrieved from a study of blood T cells in healthy people across ages. Study as a whole: Template switching recovered approximately one barcoded beta molecule for every two T cells.

For the second PCR, which ran for 7 to 11 cycles, a sample-barcoded 5' primer and a J-beta primer mix were used. MiXCR, run by TCRdb on the 5' RACE reads, gives a single entry per CDR3 protein. Of some 1.4 million distinct CDR3 sequences listed, 40% to 50% are singletons. Healthy Caucasians from Russia aged roughly 6 to 90 served as donors. Trimming removed 4 bases from V and 4 bases from J, with 16 bases in between. The length of the CDR3 is 15 residues. The chain is built from TRBV12-3 or TRBV12-4 and TRBJ1-2; D is possibly TRBD1 (5 bases). The TCR was taken from a woman aged 18-29 years in good health. The specimen was blood. CDR3 region: CASSSQGAWGYGYTF. The CDR3, as DNA: TGTGCCAGCAGTTCCCAGGGCGCCTGGGGCTATGGCTACACCTTC.